This T cell receptor beta chain was retrieved from a study of T cells after yellow fever vaccination. There are a few counts of this clonotype. The CDR3 length is 14 residues. Germline CDR1 reads MNHNS; CDR2 reads SASEGT. V gave up 7 bases and J gave up 7 bases, with 19 bases separating them. TCRdb used MiXCR to reprocess the 5' RACE reads, holding one entry per CDR3 protein. The sample holds 350,000 or so distinct CDR3 sequences; approximately 8% are singletons and the top ten take 17%. The sequenced sample was PBMCs, obtained roughly 47 days after the first yellow fever vaccination. The V and J genes are TRBV6-1 and TRBJ1-2; tentative D call: TRBD1 (6 bases). The sequence was collected from a man in his late teens or twenties who received the YFV17D yellow fever vaccine. CDR3 protein: CASTLGWGQVGYTF. In DNA form, the CDR3 reads TGTGCCAGCACCCTCGGTTGGGGGCAGGTTGGCTACACCTTC.